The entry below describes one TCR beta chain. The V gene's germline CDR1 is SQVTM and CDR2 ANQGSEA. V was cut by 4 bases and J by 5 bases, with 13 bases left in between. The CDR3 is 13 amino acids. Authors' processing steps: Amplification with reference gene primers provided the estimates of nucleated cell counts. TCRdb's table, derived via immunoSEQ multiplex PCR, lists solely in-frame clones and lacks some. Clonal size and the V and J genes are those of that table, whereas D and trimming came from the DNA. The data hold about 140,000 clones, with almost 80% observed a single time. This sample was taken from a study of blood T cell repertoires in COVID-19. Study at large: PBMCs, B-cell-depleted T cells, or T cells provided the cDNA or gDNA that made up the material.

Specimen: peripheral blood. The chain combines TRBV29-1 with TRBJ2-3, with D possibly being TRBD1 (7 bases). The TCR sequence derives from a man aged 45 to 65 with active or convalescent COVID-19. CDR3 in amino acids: CSVARGARDTQYF. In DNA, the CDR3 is TGCAGCGTTGCCAGGGGGGCGAGAGATACGCAGTATTTT.